This T cell receptor beta chain was recovered during a study of T cells in Graves' hyperthyroidism and ophthalmopathy. The source material, RNA transcripts, was used to amplify TCR beta CDR3 regions. The study used the HTBI primer set for a first-round RT-PCR of the TCR CDR3. TCRdb independently ran MiXCR on the multiplex PCR reads; one entry per CDR3 protein. The sample holds about 640,000 distinct CDR3 sequences; less than 25% are singletons and the top ten take around a third. Among ophthalmopathy patients, the Clinical Activity Score reached at least 3, the NOSPECS grade reached at least 4, and duration remained under 3 months. The receptor was isolated from a man aged 25-45 years with Graves' ophthalmopathy. Sample: blood.

The CDR3 sequence: CASTPDNGGTGGLFF. CDR3 DNA sequence: TGTGCCAGCACCCCCGACAACGGGGGGACAGGGGGACTGTTTTTT. This chain links TRBV2 with TRBJ2-2; 11 bases match TRBD1. V lost 7 bases to trimming and J lost 14 bases; unmatched junction nucleotides: 15. This CDR3 contains 15 residues. Germline CDR1 is SNHLY and CDR2 is FYNNEI.